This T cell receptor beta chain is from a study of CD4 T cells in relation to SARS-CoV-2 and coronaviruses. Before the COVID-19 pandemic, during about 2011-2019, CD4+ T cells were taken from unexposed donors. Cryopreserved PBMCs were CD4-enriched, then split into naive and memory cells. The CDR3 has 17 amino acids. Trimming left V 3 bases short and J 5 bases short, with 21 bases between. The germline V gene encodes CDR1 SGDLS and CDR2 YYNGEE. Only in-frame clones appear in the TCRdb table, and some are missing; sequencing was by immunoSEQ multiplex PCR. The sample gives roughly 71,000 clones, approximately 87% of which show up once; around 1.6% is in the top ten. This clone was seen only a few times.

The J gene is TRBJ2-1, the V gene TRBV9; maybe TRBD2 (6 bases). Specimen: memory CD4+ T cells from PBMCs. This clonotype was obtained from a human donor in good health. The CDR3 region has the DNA TGTGCCAGCAGCGATCCGTCGGGCGGGAATTTGGACAATGAGCAGTTCTTC. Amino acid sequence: CASSDPSGGNLDNEQFF.